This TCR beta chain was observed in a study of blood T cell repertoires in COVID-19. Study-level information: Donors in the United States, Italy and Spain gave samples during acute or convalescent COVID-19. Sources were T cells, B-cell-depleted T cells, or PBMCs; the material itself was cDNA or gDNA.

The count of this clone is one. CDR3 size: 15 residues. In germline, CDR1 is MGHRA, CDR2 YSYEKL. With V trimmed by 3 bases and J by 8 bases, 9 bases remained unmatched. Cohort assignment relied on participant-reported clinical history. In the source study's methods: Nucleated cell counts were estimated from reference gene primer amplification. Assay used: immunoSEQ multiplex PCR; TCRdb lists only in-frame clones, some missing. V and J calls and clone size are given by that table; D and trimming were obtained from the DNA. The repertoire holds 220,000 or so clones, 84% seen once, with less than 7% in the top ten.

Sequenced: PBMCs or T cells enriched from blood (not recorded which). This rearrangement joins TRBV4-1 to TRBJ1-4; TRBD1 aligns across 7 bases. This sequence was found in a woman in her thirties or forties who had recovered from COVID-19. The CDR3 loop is CASSQGGTDLEKLFF. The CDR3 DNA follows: TGCGCCAGCAGCCAGGGCGGGACAGACCTCGAAAAACTGTTTTTT.